This T cell receptor beta chain was captured by sequencing in a study of shared clonotypes between healthy human individuals. Sequencing used immunoSEQ multiplex PCR; TCRdb keeps in-frame clones, though not all of them. The sample lists about 610,000 clones; approximately 96% were seen once. Naive CD8 cells lacked CD45RO and underwent positive selection for CCR7, leaving out terminally differentiated effector memory CD45RA+ cells. V lost 3 bases and J lost 3, with 14 bases in between. Germline CDR1 and CDR2: MGHRA and YSYEKL. The CDR3 has 16 residues. About this clone: Its target is not known.

Study-level results: Larger richness was generally estimated for naive than memory subsets.

This TCR was recovered from a woman aged 30 to 39 in good health. This chain uses TRBV4-1 with TRBJ1-4, with D maybe TRBD1 (5 bases). Specimen: naive CD8+ T cells sorted from blood. CDR3 loop: CASSHEYRLANEKLFF. As DNA, the CDR3 is TGCGCCAGCAGCCACGAGTACAGGTTAGCTAATGAAAAACTGTTTTTT.